The 14 T cell receptor beta chains below all came from one sample that was sequenced in a study of cytomegalovirus exposure and HLA in healthy donors. PCR used 60 Vbeta primers and 13 Jbeta primers. This table comes from immunoSEQ multiplex PCR, and its TCRdb copy is limited to in-frame clones, with some not included. The sample includes some 160,000 clones, approximately 80% of them seen just once. What was sequenced was PBMCs. These receptors all stem from a woman in her forties or fifties in good health and CMV-seronegative.

J is TRBJ2-1 and V is TRBV19, with TRBD1 matching 8 bases. The CDR3 totals 21 residues. With 3 bases clipped from V and 0 bases from J, the junction kept 19 bases outside the gene matches. Germline assignment: CDR1 LNHDA and CDR2 SQIVND (reference sequence). The CDR3 sequence: CASSIPIPRTGTFSSYNEQFF. In nucleotides, the CDR3 is TGTGCCAGTAGTATTCCTATCCCCCGGACAGGGACTTTTAGCTCCTACAATGAGCAGTTCTTC.

The rearrangement uses TRBV25-1 and TRBJ2-5; 12 bases line up with TRBD1. Losses at the gene ends were 3 bases for V and 1 base for J; bases not matched to a gene: 9. This CDR3 region has 18 residues. CDR1 is MGHDK and CDR2 is SYGVNS in the germline V gene. The DNA for the CDR3 is TGTGCCAGCAGTGAGCTCGGGACAGGGGGCTATAGCCAAGAGACCCAGTACTTC. This gives the protein CASSELGTGGYSQETQYF.

The chain links TRBV5-5 to TRBJ2-7; D call uncertain. Germline lookup yields CDR1 SGHKS and CDR2 YYEKEE (reference sequence). With 2 bases removed from V and 3 bases from J, the gap between germline ends came to 3 bases. The CDR3 has 11 residues. The CDR3 protein is CASSFGYEQYF. As DNA, the CDR3 is TGTGCCAGCAGCTTCGGCTACGAGCAGTACTTC.

The rearrangement uses TRBV11-2 and TRBJ1-1, with D unclear. The V end lost 1 base, the J end lost 1 base, and 4 bases lay between the germline ends. Germline loops: CDR1 SGHAT, CDR2 FQNNGV. The CDR3 loop spans 13 amino acids. CDR3 nucleotide sequence: TGTGCCAGCAGCTTAGGACAGAACACTGAAGCTTTCTTT. Its protein product is CASSLGQNTEAFF.

The genes are TRBV2 and TRBJ2-5; D uncertain. The germline V gene encodes CDR1 SNHLY and CDR2 FYNNEI. The CDR3 contains 13 residues. Trimming pared 1 base from V and 5 bases from J, leaving 8 bases between. The CDR3 loop is CASSEGQRETQYF. The CDR3 DNA sequence: TGTGCCAGCAGTGAAGGTCAGAGGGAGACCCAGTACTTC.

This chain uses TRBV2 with TRBJ2-2, with 8 bases fitting TRBD1. Germline V CDR1 and CDR2: SNHLY, FYNNEI. J gave up 4 bases and V 8 bases, and 3 bases lay outside the gene matches. The CDR3 length is 13 residues. CDR3: CASGTGGTGELFF. The CDR3 DNA reads TGTGCCAGCGGCACAGGGGGCACCGGGGAGCTGTTTTTT.

CDR3 nucleotides: TGTGCCTGGAGTTCTCACAGGCGAGCTAACTATGGCTACACCTTC. Encoded protein: CAWSSHRRANYGYTF. The chain recombines TRBV30 with TRBJ1-2; D perhaps matches TRBD1 (5 bases). The ends were cut back, 2 bases at V and 0 bases at J, with 13 bases in the middle. Germline CDR1 reads GTSNPN; CDR2 reads SVGIG (reference sequence). The CDR3 spans 15 residues.

This rearrangement joins TRBV10-3 to TRBJ2-5, with TRBD2 matching over 11 bases. Losses at the gene ends were 2 bases for V and 7 bases for J; bases not matched to a gene: 3. The length of the CDR3 is 14 residues. Germline-derived CDR1 and CDR2 are ENHRY and SYGVKD. The CDR3 DNA sequence: TGTGCCATCAGTGAGACTAGCGGGGGTGGGACCCAGTACTTC. Its translation is CAISETSGGGTQYF.

The chain joins TRBV7-2 to TRBJ2-7, with 8 bases matching TRBD2. Germline-derived CDR1 and CDR2 are SGHTA and FQGNSA. The CDR3 totals 16 residues. Trimming took 5 bases from V and 3 from J; bases not matched to a gene: 12. CDR3 amino acids: CASSPRGGRIRYEQYF. The CDR3 DNA is TGTGCCAGCAGCCCCCGGGGCGGGAGGATCCGCTACGAGCAGTACTTC.

This clone is a singleton in its sample. V gene TRBV7-9 combines with J gene TRBJ2-2; TRBD2 agrees at 7 bases. The CDR3 consists of 15 residues. Germline values: CDR1 SEHNR, CDR2 FQNEAQ (reference sequence). V was clipped by 5 bases and J by 4 bases; unmatched bases: 7. The CDR3 reads CASSLIQRGTGELFF. DNA for the CDR3: TGTGCCAGCAGCCTTATCCAGCGGGGCACCGGGGAGCTGTTTTTT.

The chain uses TRBV28 and TRBJ1-4, with 9 bases identical to TRBD1. The CDR3 has 15 residues. Germline V lookup: CDR1 MDHEN, CDR2 SYDVKM. V shed 5 bases, J shed 8 bases, and the junction held 9 bases outside the gene matches. CDR3 DNA sequence: TGTGCCAGCAGTCCACAGGGGGCTCTGAGGGAAAAACTGTTTTTT. This gives the protein CASSPQGALREKLFF. The full variable domain, completed using reference TRBV28 and TRBJ1-4, is DVKVTQSSRYLVKRTGEKVFLECVQDMDHENMFWYRQDPGLGLRLIYFSYDVKMKEKGDIPEGYSVSREKKERFSLILESASTNQTSMYLCASSPQGALREKLFFGSGTQLSVL.

The rearrangement uses TRBV27 and TRBJ2-7; 12 nucleotides agree with TRBD2. This CDR3 spans 15 amino acids. Germline trimming cut 4 bases from V and 3 bases from J; bases unmatched to any gene: 4. CDR1 is MNHEY, CDR2 SMNVEV, per germline (reference sequence). This CDR3 reads CASSSPTSGGYEQYF. In DNA form, the CDR3 reads TGTGCCAGCAGTTCCCCGACTAGCGGGGGCTACGAGCAGTACTTC.

CDR3 sequence reads: CASSYKLGLAGSTDTQYF. Written as DNA, the CDR3 is TGCGCCAGCAGCTACAAACTTGGACTAGCGGGGAGCACAGATACGCAGTATTTT. The rearrangement links TRBV4-1 to TRBJ2-3; 12 bases line up with TRBD2. CDR1 and CDR2 (germline): MGHRA, YSYEKL. This CDR3 comprises 18 residues. V gave up 5 bases and J gave up 0 bases; unmatched junction bases: 9.

V gene TRBV5-1 combines with J gene TRBJ2-5; 7 bases align to TRBD1. CDR1 SGHRS and CDR2 YFSETQ come from the germline V gene. CDR3 length: 15 residues. The V gene end was trimmed by 1 base and the J gene end by 1 base; junction bases not matched to a gene: 4. CDR3 nucleotides: TGCGCCAGCAGCTTGACAGGGGATTTCCAAGAGACCCAGTACTTC. Amino acids: CASSLTGDFQETQYF.